Included here is one TCR beta chain sequence, with context. This specimen comes from a study of blood T cell repertoires in COVID-19. Study details: Nucleic acid was either cDNA or gDNA, and it came from T cells, B-cell-depleted T cells, or PBMCs.

In the original processing: The authors estimated nucleated cell counts from reference gene primer amplification. The repertoire was sequenced with immunoSEQ multiplex PCR; TCRdb's copy has only in-frame clones and lacks some. That table is the source of V, J and clone size, and D and trimming were worked out from the DNA. The sample includes about 150,000 clones, approximately 80% of them seen just once. Germline values: CDR1 MDHEN, CDR2 SYDVKM. This CDR3 has 13 residues. Trimming pared 2 bases from V and 11 bases from J, leaving 10 bases between. The sequenced sample consisted of peripheral blood. J is TRBJ1-6 and V is TRBV28; the D gene is possibly TRBD1 (6 bases). This receptor was taken from a woman aged 45-65 years with acute or convalescent COVID-19. This chain's CDR3 is CASSLGTLPPLHF. The DNA of the CDR3 is TGTGCCAGCAGTTTAGGGACACTACCACCCCTCCACTTT. Variable domain in full (rest from reference TRBV28 and TRBJ1-6): DVKVTQSSRYLVKRTGEKVFLECVQDMDHENMFWYRQDPGLGLRLIYFSYDVKMKEKGDIPEGYSVSREKKERFSLILESASTNQTSMYLCASSLGTLPPLHFGNGTRLTVT.